The 20 T cell receptor beta chains given below trace back to one sample, sequenced in a study of STAT5B mutations in CD4+ large granular lymphocyte leukemia. Assay used: immunoSEQ multiplex PCR; TCRdb lists only in-frame clones, some missing. In the table there are approximately 20,000 clones, about 75% of which are singletons. Sequenced: CD4+ T cells from blood buffy coats. These receptors were taken from a human donor in good health.

CDR3 protein: CASSLAGGFDTGELFF. CDR3 nucleotide sequence: TGCGCCAGCAGCTTGGCCGGAGGGTTCGACACCGGGGAGCTGTTTTTT. The chain combines TRBV5-1 with TRBJ2-2, with D tentatively TRBD2 (6 bases). Between the trimmed V and J ends, which lost 0 bases and 3 bases, there was a span of 12 bases. The CDR3 covers 16 residues. Germline values: CDR1 SGHRS, CDR2 YFSETQ.

The rearrangement uses TRBV5-6 and TRBJ1-2; 9 bases agree with TRBD1. The CDR3 has 15 residues. J gave up 4 bases and V 4 bases, and 8 bases lay outside the gene matches. Germline-derived CDR1 and CDR2 are SGHDT and YYEEEE. CDR3 coding DNA: TGTGCCAGCAGCCAAAACAGGGGGCGCGTCTATGGCTACACCTTC. This encodes CASSQNRGRVYGYTF. Full variable domain (remainder filled in from reference TRBV5-6 and TRBJ1-2): DAGVTQSPTHLIKTRGQQVTLRCSPKSGHDTVSWYQQALGQGPQFIFQYYEEEERQRGNFPDRFSGHQFPNYSSELNVNALLLGDSALYLCASSQNRGRVYGYTFGSGTRLTVV.

The V call is TRBV7-2, the J call TRBJ1-1, with unresolved D. From germline, CDR1 is SGHTA and CDR2 FQGNSA. This CDR3 has 14 amino acids. The V gene lost 1 base and the J gene lost 0 bases, with 6 bases spanning the gap. The CDR3 protein is CASSLVRMNTEAFF. Written as DNA, the CDR3 is TGTGCCAGCAGCTTAGTTCGGATGAACACTGAAGCTTTCTTT.

This clone showed up just a few times. The J gene is TRBJ1-2, the V gene TRBV9; D not certain. Germline CDR1 SGDLS, CDR2 YYNGEE. V dropped 0 bases and J dropped 8 bases, with 11 bases sitting between them. This CDR3 has 13 amino acids. The DNA of the CDR3 is TGTGCCAGCAGCGTAGGGGAGACAAGCGGCTACACCTTC. Its protein is CASSVGETSGYTF.

The chain joins TRBV27 to TRBJ1-4; possible D gene TRBD1, 5 bases. Germline V gene data show CDR1 as MNHEY and CDR2 as SMNVEV (reference sequence). V lost 2 bases to trimming and J lost 11 bases, with 15 bases between them. There are 14 residues in the CDR3. DNA of the CDR3: TGTGCCAGCAGTTTAGGGACCACACCCGGGAAACTGTTTTTT. Translating it yields CASSLGTTPGKLFF.

The chain uses TRBV7-9 and TRBJ2-3; D is perhaps TRBD1 (5 bases). The CDR3 covers 13 residues. V was trimmed by 6 bases and J by 1 base, leaving 8 bases between them. Germline V lookup: CDR1 SEHNR, CDR2 FQNEAQ (reference sequence). CDR3 sequence (DNA): TGTGCCAGCAGGGGGCCGGGCACAGATACGCAGTATTTT. Protein sequence: CASRGPGTDTQYF.

The chain recombines TRBV6-6 with TRBJ2-2; weak D call: TRBD2 (5 bases). Germline V gene lookup returns CDR1 MNHNY and CDR2 SVGAGI (reference sequence). The V and J ends lost 0 bases and 7 bases respectively, with 6 bases between them. This CDR3 has 13 residues. This chain's CDR3 is CASSYSEGGELFF. CDR3 nucleotide sequence: TGTGCCAGCAGTTACTCCGAGGGCGGGGAGCTGTTTTTT.

The V and J genes are TRBV2 and TRBJ2-4; D is unclear. This CDR3 comprises 14 residues. Germline loops: CDR1 SNHLY, CDR2 FYNNEI. The V gene lost 3 bases and the J gene lost 0 bases, with 6 bases spanning the gap. The CDR3 loop reads CASSDPLAKNIQYF. As DNA, the CDR3 is TGTGCCAGCAGTGACCCCTTAGCCAAAAACATTCAGTACTTC.

The rearrangement joins TRBV5-6 to TRBJ1-4, with a weak D call TRBD1 (6 bases). Between the trimmed V and J ends, which lost 4 bases and 4 bases, there was a span of 14 bases. This CDR3 has 15 amino acids. Germline V gene sequence: CDR1 SGHDT, CDR2 YYEEEE. CDR3 region: CASSEVQGFNEKLFF. CDR3 sequence (DNA): TGTGCCAGCAGCGAGGTACAGGGCTTTAATGAAAAACTGTTTTTT.

This clone was observed a few times. The rearrangement joins TRBV11-3 to TRBJ2-7; 7 nucleotides align to TRBD2. The CDR3 is 14 amino acids. Looked up from germline, CDR1 is SGHNT and CDR2 is YENEEA. V dropped 2 bases and J dropped 9; count of bases not matched to a gene: 10. The CDR3 loop reads CASSLLRLADVQYF. The CDR3 region has the DNA TGTGCCAGCAGCTTATTACGACTAGCAGACGTGCAGTACTTC.

The CDR3 reads CASSPADTQYF. The CDR3, as DNA: TGTGCCAGCAGTCCAGCGGATACGCAGTATTTT. The gene calls are TRBV6-6 and TRBJ2-3; D call uncertain. This CDR3 has 11 amino acids. V was clipped by 5 bases and J by 6 bases, with 6 bases between them. In germline, CDR1 is MNHNY, CDR2 SVGAGI (reference sequence).

The chain is built from TRBV10-2 and TRBJ2-3, with 10 bases that match TRBD1. Germline loops: CDR1 WSHSY, CDR2 SAAADI. The CDR3 is made up of 16 amino acids. V shed 1 base, J shed 4 bases, and the junction held 5 bases outside the gene matches. CDR3 sequence reads: CASSELGQGSPDTQYF. CDR3 sequence (DNA): TGCGCCAGCAGTGAGTTGGGACAGGGGAGTCCAGATACGCAGTATTTT.

This rearrangement joins TRBV5-3 to TRBJ2-7; D tentatively reads TRBD1 or TRBD2 (5 bases each). TRBV5-3 is assigned to the ORF class and has an uncertain function. Trimming left V 0 bases short and J 3 bases short, with 19 bases between. CDR3 size: 17 residues. CDR3: CARSLEGRRRHLYEQYF. In DNA, the CDR3 is TGTGCCAGAAGCTTGGAGGGGCGGAGGCGACATCTCTACGAGCAGTACTTC.

The chain combines TRBV27 with TRBJ1-3; D remains ambiguous. V shed 3 bases and J shed 0 bases, with 6 bases lying between them. The germline CDR1 and CDR2 sequences are MNHEY and SMNVEV (reference sequence). CDR3 length equals 14 residues. The CDR3 protein is CASSFKSSGNTIYF. In DNA, the CDR3 is TGTGCCAGCAGTTTCAAGTCCTCTGGAAACACCATATATTTT.

The J gene is TRBJ1-3, the V gene TRBV11-2; no clear D gene. The CDR3 contains 16 residues. From germline, CDR1 is SGHAT and CDR2 FQNNGV. V was clipped by 5 bases and J by 0 bases, with 14 bases between them. The CDR3 reads CASSTRTVLSGNTIYF. The CDR3 DNA reads TGTGCCAGCAGCACAAGGACGGTCCTCTCTGGAAACACCATATATTTT.

V gene TRBV4-1 combines with J gene TRBJ1-5; 8 nucleotides line up with TRBD1. Germline CDR1 reads MGHRA; CDR2 reads YSYEKL. The length of the CDR3 is 16 residues. V dropped 1 base and J dropped 0; count of bases not matched to a gene: 2. The CDR3 region is CASSQGQGRSNQPQHF. The CDR3 bases are TGCGCCAGCAGCCAAGGACAGGGGCGTAGCAATCAGCCCCAGCATTTT.

The chain recombines TRBV5-6 with TRBJ1-6; 9 bases are a match to TRBD1. J was trimmed by 0 bases and V by 4 bases; bases with no gene match: 8. CDR1 SGHDT and CDR2 YYEEEE come from the germline V gene. The CDR3 has 18 residues. The CDR3 loop is CASSPGPGQGSYNSPLHF. The CDR3 nucleotides read TGTGCCAGCAGCCCCGGTCCGGGACAGGGCTCCTATAATTCACCCCTCCACTTT.

The V and J genes are TRBV2 and TRBJ1-2; D remains unclear. Trimming left V 3 bases short and J 6 bases short, with 8 bases between. The germline V gene encodes CDR1 SNHLY and CDR2 FYNNEI. The CDR3 runs to 12 residues. CDR3 protein: CASSEWVDGYTF. The CDR3 nucleotides are TGTGCCAGCAGTGAGTGGGTAGATGGCTACACCTTC.

This rearrangement joins TRBV30 to TRBJ1-6, with a weak D call TRBD1 (6 bases). V gave up 3 bases and J gave up 10 bases, with 16 bases separating them. The length of the CDR3 is 14 residues. Germline V gene data show CDR1 as GTSNPN and CDR2 as SVGIG (reference sequence). Here the CDR3 reads CAWSPGGVKSPLHF. CDR3 DNA: TGTGCCTGGAGCCCCGGGGGCGTAAAATCACCCCTCCACTTT.

The rearrangement links TRBV7-2 to TRBJ1-1; D call uncertain. The CDR3 contains 15 residues. V was shortened by 2 bases and J by 1 base, with 11 bases between the two germline ends. In germline, CDR1 is SGHTA, CDR2 FQGNSA. CDR3 region: CASSLLGRRNTEAFF. The DNA for the CDR3 is TGTGCCAGCAGCTTATTAGGTAGGCGGAACACTGAAGCTTTCTTT.